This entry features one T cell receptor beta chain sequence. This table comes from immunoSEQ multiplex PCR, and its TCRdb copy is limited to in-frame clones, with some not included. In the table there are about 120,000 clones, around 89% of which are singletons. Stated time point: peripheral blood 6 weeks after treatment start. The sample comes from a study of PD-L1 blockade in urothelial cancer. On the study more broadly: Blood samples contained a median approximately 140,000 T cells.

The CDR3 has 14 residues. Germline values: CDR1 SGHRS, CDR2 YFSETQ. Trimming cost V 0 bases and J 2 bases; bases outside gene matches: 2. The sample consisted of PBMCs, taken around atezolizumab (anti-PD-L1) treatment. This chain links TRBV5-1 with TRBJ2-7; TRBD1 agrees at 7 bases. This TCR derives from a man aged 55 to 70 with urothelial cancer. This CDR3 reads CASSLGTGAYEQYF. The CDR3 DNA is TGCGCCAGCAGCTTGGGCACAGGGGCCTACGAGCAGTACTTC.